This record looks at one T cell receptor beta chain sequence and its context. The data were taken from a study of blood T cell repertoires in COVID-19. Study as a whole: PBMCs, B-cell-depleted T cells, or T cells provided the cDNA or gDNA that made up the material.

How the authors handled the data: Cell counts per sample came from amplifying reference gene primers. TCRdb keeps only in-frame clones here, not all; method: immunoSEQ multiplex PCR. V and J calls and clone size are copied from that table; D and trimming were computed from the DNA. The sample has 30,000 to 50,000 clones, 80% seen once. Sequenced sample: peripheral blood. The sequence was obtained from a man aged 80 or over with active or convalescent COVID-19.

The CDR3 sequence: CASSRGGRESTGELFF. CDR3 nucleotides: TGCGCCAGCAGCCGGGGGGGCAGGGAGAGCACCGGGGAGCTGTTTTTT. V and J are TRBV4-3 and TRBJ2-2; weak D call: TRBD2 (7 bases). The CDR3 has 16 residues. Germline V lookup: CDR1 LGHNA, CDR2 YSLEER. V was pared by 4 bases and J by 4 bases, with 16 bases between.